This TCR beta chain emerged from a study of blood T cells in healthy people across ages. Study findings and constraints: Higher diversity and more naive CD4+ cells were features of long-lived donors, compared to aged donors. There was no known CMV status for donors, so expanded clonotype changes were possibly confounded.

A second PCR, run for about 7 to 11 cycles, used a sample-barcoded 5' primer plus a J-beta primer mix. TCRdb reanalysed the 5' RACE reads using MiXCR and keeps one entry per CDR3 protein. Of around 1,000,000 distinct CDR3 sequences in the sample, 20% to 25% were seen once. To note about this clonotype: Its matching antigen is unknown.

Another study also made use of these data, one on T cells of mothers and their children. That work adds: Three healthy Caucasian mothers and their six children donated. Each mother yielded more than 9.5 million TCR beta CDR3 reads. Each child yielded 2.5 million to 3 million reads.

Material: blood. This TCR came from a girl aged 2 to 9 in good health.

In nucleotides, the CDR3 is TGTGCCAGCAGTTATATAGGGGGTTACGAGCAGTACTTC. Translated, it gives CASSYIGGYEQYF. V gene TRBV6-5 combines with J gene TRBJ2-7, with D tentatively TRBD1 (6 bases). The CDR3 loop spans 13 amino acids. Per germline, CDR1 MNHEY and CDR2 SVGAGI. Deletions cut 3 bases from V and 4 bases from J, with 10 bases between.